The rows below give T cell receptor beta chains drawn from one sample of a study of blood T cells in healthy people across ages. TCRdb re-analysed the 5' RACE reads in MiXCR, keeping a single row per CDR3 protein. The sample shows 1.5 million to 2 million distinct CDR3 sequences, around 50% of them seen only once. The specimen sequenced was blood. The receptors were sampled from a woman aged 35 to 49 in good health. Each CDR3 is given with its conserved first and last residue. The D gene is left open where the match is weak. Clone size is not always given. Where it is, it says once, few, many or a class for expanded clones.

d_call,j_call,clone_size,v_call,cdr3_nt,cdr3_aa
NA,TRBJ1-4,NA,TRBV4-3,TGCGCCAGCAGCCAAGGGGCCCGAGGTGGAGAAAAACTGTTTTTT,CASSQGARGGEKLFF
NA,TRBJ1-1,NA,TRBV20-1,TGCAGTGCTAGCAGGGATGAAACTGAAGCTTTCTTT,CSASRDETEAFF
NA,TRBJ2-7,NA,TRBV10-3,TGTGCCATCAGTGAGGAGAAAACTTGGGACTTCAACTCCTACGAGCAGTACTTC,CAISEEKTWDFNSYEQYF
NA,TRBJ2-7,once,TRBV7-2,TGTGCCAGCAGCTTAGAAATTAGCTTCTCCTACGAGCAGTACTTC,CASSLEISFSYEQYF
NA,TRBJ2-7,few,TRBV6-5,TGTGCCAGCAGTTACCGGACAGCCTACGAGCAGTACTTC,CASSYRTAYEQYF
TRBD2,TRBJ2-7,NA,TRBV6-2/TRBV6-3,TGTGCCAGCAGTCCAGGGTGGAGCGGGGGGATCGACGAGCAGTACTTC,CASSPGWSGGIDEQYF
NA,TRBJ2-3,few,TRBV4-2,TGTGCCAGCAGCCAAGATAGGGGGTCTGTGACCACAGATACGCAGTATTTT,CASSQDRGSVTTDTQYF
TRBD1,TRBJ2-7,few,TRBV6-6,TGTGCCAGCAGTTCCCGGGGACAGGGGTCGGACGAGCAGTACTTC,CASSSRGQGSDEQYF
NA,TRBJ2-1,few,TRBV12-3/TRBV12-4,TGTGCCAGCAGGGGACTTGGTTTCAGGAATGAGCAGTTCTTC,CASRGLGFRNEQFF
TRBD2,TRBJ2-5,NA,TRBV7-9,TGTGCCAGCAGCTTAGCGGGGAGACTAGCGGGGGACCAAGAGACCCAGTACTTC,CASSLAGRLAGDQETQYF
NA,TRBJ1-5,NA,TRBV4-3,TGCGCCAGCAGCCAATCCGTGGGCGGATCCCAGCATTTT,CASSQSVGGSQHF
NA,TRBJ1-5,NA,TRBV27,TGTGCCAGCAGTCCCCCGGACGGGCAGCCCCAGCATTTT,CASSPPDGQPQHF
NA,TRBJ2-5,many,TRBV18,TGTGCCAGCTCACCTCGACAGTCCCAAGAGACCCAGTACTTC,CASSPRQSQETQYF
TRBD2,TRBJ2-1,few,TRBV12-3/TRBV12-4,TGTGCCAGCAGTTTAGTTCTCGGGGGGGTGGCCTACAATGAGCAGTTCTTC,CASSLVLGGVAYNEQFF
NA,TRBJ2-3,NA,TRBV12-3/TRBV12-4,TGTGCCAGCAGTCCCGGACGAACACCATCCGCAGATACGCAGTATTTT,CASSPGRTPSADTQYF
NA,TRBJ2-7,NA,TRBV28,TGTGCCAGCAGTTTCTTGGGGCCCAGGGGCGGTTACGAGCAGTACTTC,CASSFLGPRGGYEQYF
NA,TRBJ2-5,NA,TRBV20-1,TGCAGTGCTAGAGATCAAAACAGACAAGAGACCCAGTACTTC,CSARDQNRQETQYF
TRBD2,TRBJ2-1,few,TRBV12-3/TRBV12-4,TGTGCCAGCAGTCCTCAACGGACTAGCGGCTACAATGAGCAGTTCTTC,CASSPQRTSGYNEQFF
TRBD1,TRBJ1-4,NA,TRBV7-2,TGTGCCAGCAGGGAGGGACAGGGGAACGAAAAACTGTTTTTT,CASREGQGNEKLFF
NA,TRBJ2-5,NA,TRBV7-9,TGTGCCAGCAGCCTCCTCCAGGGGAGTAGGGAGACCCAGTACTTC,CASSLLQGSRETQYF
NA,TRBJ2-1,NA,TRBV7-2,TGTGCCAGCAGCAGGACTGGTCGCCAGGGTGAGCAGTTCTTC,CASSRTGRQGEQFF
TRBD1,TRBJ2-4,NA,TRBV9,TGTGCCAGCAGCAAACACCTTGACAGGGATAACATTCAGTACTTC,CASSKHLDRDNIQYF
NA,TRBJ2-5,NA,TRBV19,TGTGCCAGTAGTATTACTTCAAGGGAGACCCAGTACTTC,CASSITSRETQYF
TRBD1,TRBJ2-1,NA,TRBV20-1,TGCAGTGCTCTGGACAGGGGTTACAATGAGCAGTTCTTC,CSALDRGYNEQFF
NA,TRBJ2-3,few,TRBV6-5,TGTGCCAGCAGTTACAAGGGGGGGGTTGCCACAGATACGCAGTATTTT,CASSYKGGVATDTQYF